One sample yielded the 7 T cell receptor beta chains listed below, sequenced in a study of T cells after yellow fever vaccination. TCRdb passed the 5' RACE reads through MiXCR, listing each CDR3 protein once. The table includes more than 450,000 distinct CDR3 sequences, less than 25% detected once. The source material was PBMCs, sampled approximately 22 days after the first yellow fever vaccination. These receptors originate from a man aged 18 to 35 who received the YFV17D yellow fever vaccine.

The V gene is TRBV7-9, the J gene TRBJ2-2; D uncertain. CDR3 length: 10 residues. Trimming removed 5 bases at V and 10 bases at J, with 5 bases between. The germline CDR1 and CDR2 sequences are SEHNR and FQNEAQ (reference sequence). CDR3 residues: CASSPLELFF. The CDR3 DNA is TGTGCCAGCAGCCCACTGGAGCTGTTTTTT. Together with reference TRBV7-9 and TRBJ2-2, the CDR3 gives the full variable domain: DTGVSQNPRHKITKRGQNVTFRCDPISEHNRLYWYRQTLGQGPEFLTYFQNEAQLEKSRLLSDRFSAERPKGSFSTLEIQRTEQGDSAMYLCASSPLELFFGEGSRLTVL.

Only a few counts were recorded for this clonotype. The chain joins TRBV20-1 to TRBJ1-1, with D perhaps matching TRBD1 (5 bases). CDR1 and CDR2 (germline): DFQATT, SNEGSKA (reference sequence). The V and J ends lost 6 bases and 0 bases respectively, with 17 bases between them. This CDR3 spans 15 amino acids. This CDR3 reads CSASTMGVMNTEAFF. CDR3 DNA sequence: TGCAGTGCCTCGACCATGGGGGTTATGAACACTGAAGCTTTCTTT.

Here the CDR3 reads CASSSRTGVYNEQFF. The CDR3 nucleotides are TGCGCCAGCAGCTCCCGGACAGGGGTGTACAATGAGCAGTTCTTC. The rearrangement uses TRBV5-1 and TRBJ2-1, with TRBD1 identical over 9 bases. Germline V lookup: CDR1 SGHRS, CDR2 YFSETQ. The CDR3 is made up of 15 amino acids. V lost 3 bases and J lost 4; bases outside the gene matches: 5. Drawing the rest from reference TRBV5-1 and TRBJ2-1, the complete variable domain is KAGVTQTPRYLIKTRGQQVTLSCSPISGHRSVSWYQQTPGQGLQFLFEYFSETQRNKGNFPGRFSGRQFSNSRSEMNVSTLELGDSALYLCASSSRTGVYNEQFFGPGTRLTVL.

The chain carries TRBV21-1 and TRBJ2-7. TRBV21-1 is designated a pseudogene. The CDR3 consists of 12 residues. The CDR3 loop is CASPTWGYEQYF. DNA for the CDR3: TGTGCCAGCCCCACGTGGGGCTACGAGCAGTACTTC.

This clonotype showed up many times. The V gene is TRBV7-8, the J gene TRBJ1-5; D might be TRBD1 (6 bases). Germline CDR1 and CDR2: SGHVS and FQNEAQ. CDR3 length equals 16 residues. V was clipped by 5 bases and J by 0 bases, with 14 bases between them. As DNA, the CDR3 is TGTGCCAGCAGCGCGTACAGGGTACCTAGCAATCAGCCCCAGCATTTT. This sequence encodes CASSAYRVPSNQPQHF.

This rearrangement joins TRBV6-1 to TRBJ2-7, with D perhaps being TRBD1 or TRBD2 (5 bases each). Germline V gene data show CDR1 as MNHNS and CDR2 as SASEGT. This CDR3 is 17 amino acids long. Trimming shortened V by 0 bases and J by 6 bases, and 21 bases separated the two germline ends. CDR3: CASSEAGWGKLTGEQYV. The CDR3 region has the DNA TGTGCCAGCAGTGAAGCGGGATGGGGGAAGCTCACGGGCGAGCAGTACGTC.

This clonotype was detected only a few times. CDR3 DNA sequence: TGTGCCAGCAGCTTGTATAGAGGAGCAGTGTATTACTTC. It yields the protein CASSLYRGAVYYF. The chain is built from TRBV5-6 and TRBJ2-7; D remains unclear. Germline CDR1 and CDR2: SGHDT and YYEEEE. Trimming left V 1 base short and J 13 bases short, with 18 bases between. This CDR3 has 13 amino acids.